The clone carrying this TCR beta chain was seen repeatedly, ten times or more. These data are taken from a study of T cells after yellow fever vaccination. TCRdb reprocessed the 5' RACE reads via MiXCR and lists one record per CDR3 protein. In the table there are just under 600,000 distinct CDR3 sequences, less than 15% of which are singletons. V was pared by 1 base and J by 0 bases, with 7 bases between. The CDR3 has 14 amino acids. The V gene's germline CDR1 is LGHDT and CDR2 YNNKEL (reference sequence). Here the sequenced sample was PBMCs, taken on the day of the yellow fever booster vaccination. The rearrangement joins TRBV3-1 to TRBJ2-7; D not certain. The source of this sequence is a man aged 25 to 40 who received the YFV17D yellow fever vaccine. For the CDR3, the DNA is TGTGCCAGCAGCCAAGGTGCATTCTCCTACGAGCAGTACTTC. Its translation is CASSQGAFSYEQYF.